This entry lists 26 T cell receptor beta chains sequenced from one sample in a study of shared clonotypes between healthy human individuals. Repertoires were generated with immunoSEQ multiplex PCR, while TCRdb's copy carries only in-frame clones and drops some. The repertoire holds under 2,500,000 clones, with around 95% as singletons. The material sequenced was naive CD4+ T cells sorted from blood. Subset: CD45RA+ positively selected. These receptors all stem from a man aged 18 to 30 in good health.

This chain connects TRBV7-9 to TRBJ1-4; 9 nucleotides line up with TRBD1. The CDR3 covers 17 residues. CDR1 SEHNR and CDR2 FQNEAQ come from the germline V gene (reference sequence). Trimming removed 0 bases from V and 0 bases from J; junction bases left unmatched: 2. The CDR3 here is CASSLAGTGTTNEKLFF. CDR3 bases: TGTGCCAGCAGCTTAGCGGGGACAGGGACAACTAATGAAAAACTGTTTTTT. Based on the CDR3 plus reference TRBV7-9 and TRBJ1-4, the full variable domain is DTGVSQNPRHKITKRGQNVTFRCDPISEHNRLYWYRQTLGQGPEFLTYFQNEAQLEKSRLLSDRFSAERPKGSFSTLEIQRTEQGDSAMYLCASSLAGTGTTNEKLFFGSGTQLSVL.

The rearrangement links TRBV5-1 to TRBJ1-1; tentative D call: TRBD1 (6 bases). The CDR3 loop spans 15 amino acids. Trimming shortened V by 0 bases and J by 0 bases, and 9 bases separated the two germline ends. CDR1 SGHRS and CDR2 YFSETQ come from the germline V gene. The CDR3, as DNA: TGCGCCAGCAGCTTGGCCGACAGGTTGAACACTGAAGCTTTCTTT. As protein: CASSLADRLNTEAFF.

V gene TRBV6-5 combines with J gene TRBJ1-1, with D possibly TRBD1 on 6 matching bases. The germline V and J ends were trimmed by 5 bases and 7 bases, with 17 bases remaining between them. The CDR3 runs to 14 residues. Looked up from germline, CDR1 is MNHEY and CDR2 is SVGAGI. The CDR3 DNA is TGTGCCAGCAGTCCCCAACCGACAGGAGGTGAAGCTTTCTTT. Its translation: CASSPQPTGGEAFF.

The chain employs TRBV19 and TRBJ2-5; 9 bases match TRBD2. This CDR3 is 14 amino acids long. Unmatched junction bases numbered 4, after V lost 6 bases and J lost 2 bases. Germline V gene sequence: CDR1 LNHDA, CDR2 SQIVND (reference sequence). CDR3: CASSRGRGQETQYF. CDR3 sequence (DNA): TGTGCCAGTAGCCGCGGGAGGGGACAAGAGACCCAGTACTTC.

The V and J genes are TRBV6-5 and TRBJ1-1; TRBD1 matches 8 bases. This CDR3 spans 14 amino acids. The J segment lost 1 base and the V segment lost 10 bases, leaving 8 bases of the junction unmatched. Germline V gene sequence: CDR1 MNHEY, CDR2 SVGAGI. The CDR3 loop reads CAIRDRGGNTEAFF. The CDR3 DNA follows: TGTGCCATTCGAGACAGGGGTGGGAACACTGAAGCTTTCTTT.

This clone was detected once. The chain carries TRBV6-6 and TRBJ1-1; D is possibly TRBD1 (6 bases). The CDR3 spans 13 residues. V was shortened by 5 bases and J by 4 bases, with 11 bases between the two germline ends. CDR1 is MNHNY, CDR2 SVGAGI, per germline (reference sequence). The CDR3 DNA sequence: TGTGCCAGCAGTAAACAGGGAGGCACTGAAGCTTTCTTT. Encoded protein: CASSKQGGTEAFF.

The chain joins TRBV5-4 to TRBJ1-2; maybe TRBD1 (5 bases). CDR3 length equals 14 residues. V shed 7 bases and J shed 0 bases, with 13 bases lying between them. From germline, CDR1 is SGHNT and CDR2 YYREEE (reference sequence). Here the CDR3 DNA reads TGTGCCAGCTCGAGAGGGGAGACTAACTATGGCTACACCTTC. Encoded protein: CASSRGETNYGYTF.

The chain recombines TRBV27 with TRBJ1-2; tentatively, D is TRBD1 (6 bases). This CDR3 spans 16 amino acids. Trimming shortened V by 6 bases and J by 1 base, and 18 bases separated the two germline ends. Germline V gene lookup returns CDR1 MNHEY and CDR2 SMNVEV (reference sequence). The CDR3: CASSKGGPNFNYGYTF. DNA for the CDR3: TGTGCCAGCAGCAAAGGGGGACCTAATTTTAACTATGGCTACACCTTC.

This chain links TRBV9 with TRBJ2-1; D might be TRBD1 (5 bases). The germline V gene has CDR1 SGDLS and CDR2 YYNGEE. The V end lost 4 bases, the J end lost 2 bases, and 16 bases lay between the germline ends. This CDR3 has 16 residues. The CDR3 DNA follows: TGTGCCAGCAGCCCCCAAGTCCAGGGCCCCTACAATGAGCAGTTCTTC. This encodes CASSPQVQGPYNEQFF.

Worth noting for this clone: Other DNA sequences in the same sample also yield this CDR3. The chain uses TRBV5-1 and TRBJ1-6; D might be TRBD1 (6 bases). The CDR3 is 13 amino acids. Per the germline V gene, CDR1 is SGHRS and CDR2 is YFSETQ. Trimming removed 4 bases from V and 7 bases from J, with 9 bases in between. CDR3 residues: CASSEGGNSPLHF. The CDR3 region has the DNA TGCGCCAGCAGCGAAGGGGGGAATTCACCCCTCCACTTT.

This clone showed up just a few times. This chain links TRBV5-1 with TRBJ2-3; D uncertain. The germline CDR1 and CDR2 sequences are SGHRS and YFSETQ. With 4 bases removed from V and 0 bases from J, the gap between germline ends came to 6 bases. The CDR3 runs 13 residues. Here the CDR3 reads CASSETSTDTQYF. The CDR3, as DNA: TGCGCCAGCAGCGAGACTAGCACAGATACGCAGTATTTT.

The chain couples TRBV6-4 to TRBJ2-1, with TRBD2 matching 7 bases. CDR1 and CDR2 (germline): MRHNA, SNTAGT. The CDR3 has 16 amino acids. V gave up 0 bases and J gave up 4 bases; unmatched junction bases: 6. CDR3 bases: TGTGCCAGCAGTGACTCCCGCGGGAGTCTTTACAATGAGCAGTTCTTC. The encoded protein is CASSDSRGSLYNEQFF.

This sequence joins TRBV19 and TRBJ2-5; the match to TRBD2 covers 9 bases. Germline V gene lookup returns CDR1 LNHDA and CDR2 SQIVND (reference sequence). The CDR3 runs to 15 residues. V shed 4 bases and J 6 bases; nucleotides not matched to a gene: 9. In DNA, the CDR3 is TGTGCCAGTAGTACAGCGGGGGGCCTCGGAAAGACCCAGTACTTC. Protein: CASSTAGGLGKTQYF.

The chain links TRBV5-4 to TRBJ2-3; D gene unclear. The V gene's germline CDR1 is SGHNT and CDR2 YYREEE (reference sequence). V lost 4 bases and J lost 1, with 7 bases in between. The CDR3 sequence is 13 residues long. CDR3: CASSQPGTDTQYF. The CDR3 DNA is TGTGCCAGCAGCCAGCCGGGCACAGATACGCAGTATTTT.

The CDR3 DNA follows: TGTGCCAGCAGCTTAGTGCTAGCGGGAAGGGGTACGCAGTATTTT. The encoded protein is CASSLVLAGRGTQYF. This rearrangement joins TRBV7-2 to TRBJ2-3, with TRBD2 matching 9 bases. CDR1 and CDR2 (germline): SGHTA, FQGNSA. V lost 1 base, J lost 8 bases, and 7 bases stayed unmatched. CDR3 length: 15 amino acids.

The chain joins TRBV18 to TRBJ2-7; TRBD2 aligns across 9 bases. This CDR3 contains 15 residues. The germline CDR1 and CDR2 sequences are KGHSH and LQKENI. J was trimmed by 0 bases and V by 2 bases; bases with no gene match: 2. For the CDR3, the DNA is TGTGCCAGCTCACCAAGACTAGCGGACTCCTACGAGCAGTACTTC. Its translation is CASSPRLADSYEQYF.

V and J are TRBV27 and TRBJ1-5; 9 bases are a match to TRBD1. The length of the CDR3 is 14 residues. Per the germline V gene, CDR1 is MNHEY and CDR2 is SMNVEV (reference sequence). The junction had 11 bases not matched to a gene; V was cut back by 10 bases and J by 7 bases. In DNA form, the CDR3 reads TGTGCCATCAGACCCGGGACAGGGAACCAGCCCCAGCATTTT. Protein product: CAIRPGTGNQPQHF.

This clone has just one count. This chain joins TRBV10-3 and TRBJ2-5; D is perhaps TRBD2 (6 bases). There are 13 residues in the CDR3. Looked up from germline, CDR1 is ENHRY and CDR2 is SYGVKD. V was clipped by 8 bases and J by 4 bases, with 14 bases between them. This chain's CDR3 is CAILAEGGETQYF. As DNA, the CDR3 is TGTGCCATCCTGGCGGAGGGCGGAGAGACCCAGTACTTC.

The chain employs TRBV6-6 and TRBJ1-2; the D is unclear. The CDR3 extends over 13 amino acids. V was clipped by 0 bases and J by 3 bases, with 5 bases between them. Germline V lookup: CDR1 MNHNY, CDR2 SVGAGI (reference sequence). The CDR3 DNA reads TGTGCCAGCAGTTACTCTACGGACTATGGCTACACCTTC. Amino acids: CASSYSTDYGYTF.

Concerning this clone itself: Distinct nucleotide sequences in the sample also encode this CDR3. The chain has TRBV7-3 and TRBJ2-1, with D maybe TRBD2 (6 bases). Per germline, CDR1 SGHTA and CDR2 FQGTGA. Trimming pared 1 base from V and 0 bases from J, leaving 7 bases between. The CDR3 sequence is 15 residues long. DNA of the CDR3: TGTGCCAGCAGCTTAAACGGGGGCTCCTACAATGAGCAGTTCTTC. It specifies CASSLNGGSYNEQFF.

The J gene is TRBJ1-5, the V gene TRBV19, with a possible D match to TRBD1 (6 bases). The CDR3 extends over 11 amino acids. The germline gives CDR1 LNHDA, CDR2 SQIVND (reference sequence). Trimming left V 6 bases short and J 12 bases short, with 12 bases between. The CDR3 loop is CASSVQGHQHF. The CDR3 DNA reads TGTGCCAGTAGCGTACAGGGCCACCAGCATTTT. Drawing the rest from reference TRBV19 and TRBJ1-5, the complete variable domain is DGGITQSPKYLFRKEGQNVTLSCEQNLNHDAMYWYRQDPGQGLRLIYYSQIVNDFQKGDIAEGYSVSREKKESFPLTVTSAQKNPTAFYLCASSVQGHQHFGDGTRLSIL.

The J gene is TRBJ2-5, the V gene TRBV10-3; D uncertain. The CDR3 has 12 residues. From germline, CDR1 is ENHRY and CDR2 SYGVKD. Trimming left V 3 bases short and J 2 bases short, with 4 bases between. DNA for the CDR3: TGTGCCATCAGTGACATACAAGAGACCCAGTACTTC. As protein: CAISDIQETQYF.

The count of this clone is one. This chain joins TRBV28 and TRBJ2-2; 8 bases agree with TRBD2. J gave up 4 bases and V 5 bases, and 6 bases lay outside the gene matches. This CDR3 has 15 residues. Germline V lookup: CDR1 MDHEN, CDR2 SYDVKM. The CDR3 protein is CASSSGGWGTGELFF. Here the CDR3 DNA reads TGTGCCAGCAGTAGCGGGGGCTGGGGCACCGGGGAGCTGTTTTTT.

This chain uses TRBV16 with TRBJ2-5; weak D call: TRBD1 (6 bases). Trimming removed 4 bases from V and 6 bases from J, with 21 bases in between. This CDR3 spans 16 amino acids. Germline V gives CDR1 KGHSY, CDR2 FQNENV. The CDR3 reads CASSPGQPGYMKTQYF. The CDR3 DNA follows: TGTGCCAGCAGCCCAGGACAGCCAGGTTATATGAAGACCCAGTACTTC.

This clone was seen just once. The rearrangement uses TRBV20-1 and TRBJ2-3; TRBD2 is a possible D gene (5 bases). The germline V and J ends were trimmed by 3 bases and 6 bases, with 7 bases remaining between them. The germline V gene encodes CDR1 DFQATT and CDR2 SNEGSKA (reference sequence). This CDR3 has 11 amino acids. CDR3 nucleotide sequence: TGCAGTGCTAGCGGGAAGGATACGCAGTATTTT. This encodes CSASGKDTQYF.

The chain recombines TRBV6-6 with TRBJ1-2; weak D call: TRBD1 (5 bases). Germline V lookup: CDR1 MNHNY, CDR2 SVGAGI (reference sequence). The CDR3 extends over 13 amino acids. V was trimmed by 7 bases and J by 7 bases, leaving 16 bases between them. Here the CDR3 DNA reads TGTGCCAGCACCGGGGGATTAAGGTCTGGCTACACCTTC. Its translation: CASTGGLRSGYTF.